Listed below are T cell receptor beta chains from one sample, sequenced in a study of blood T cell repertoires in COVID-19. Sequencing used immunoSEQ multiplex PCR; TCRdb keeps in-frame clones, though not all of them. Found here are roughly 71,000 clones, 80% of them singletons; the top ten hold 15% to 20%. The specimen sequenced was peripheral blood. The receptors originated from a man between 65 and 80 years old who had recovered from COVID-19. Each CDR3 is given with its conserved first and last residue. The order of the fields is J gene, clone size, V gene, D gene, CDR3 DNA, CDR3 protein. The D gene is left open where the match is weak. A row's size may be missing; if present it is once, few, many or a size class.

j_call: TRBJ2-1
clone_size: -
v_call: TRBV27
d_call: TRBD2
cdr3_nt: TGTGCCAGCAGAGCAAGGCTCCCGGGACTAGCGGGAGGGTCGGCGAATGAGCAGTTCTTC
cdr3_aa: CASRARLPGLAGGSANEQFF

j_call: TRBJ2-1
clone_size: few
v_call: TRBV7-9
d_call: TRBD1
cdr3_nt: TGTGCCAGCAGCTCTCTCCGAGACAGGGTCTATGAGCAGTTCTTC
cdr3_aa: CASSSLRDRVYEQFF

j_call: TRBJ2-2
clone_size: -
v_call: TRBV4-3
d_call: -
cdr3_nt: TGCGCCAGCAGCCGGGGGCTGGAGGAGATCGGGGAGCTGTTTTTT
cdr3_aa: CASSRGLEEIGELFF

j_call: TRBJ1-6
clone_size: few
v_call: TRBV25-1
d_call: TRBD1
cdr3_nt: TGTGCCAGCAGTCCCCGGGACAGGGGCAATTCACCCCTCCACTTT
cdr3_aa: CASSPRDRGNSPLHF

j_call: TRBJ1-3
clone_size: -
v_call: TRBV25-1
d_call: -
cdr3_nt: TGTGCCAGCAGGGACGGGGGGGCTGGAAACACCATATATTTT
cdr3_aa: CASRDGGAGNTIYF

j_call: TRBJ2-7
clone_size: few
v_call: TRBV7-2
d_call: TRBD1
cdr3_nt: TGTGCCAGCAGCCTAACCTTGACAGGGAGCTACGAGCAGTACTTC
cdr3_aa: CASSLTLTGSYEQYF

j_call: TRBJ1-5
clone_size: -
v_call: TRBV28
d_call: TRBD1
cdr3_nt: TGTGCCAGCAGTCCCACACAGGGGGCTAGGGGCAATCAGCCCCAGCATTTT
cdr3_aa: CASSPTQGARGNQPQHF

j_call: TRBJ2-2
clone_size: -
v_call: TRBV29-1
d_call: -
cdr3_nt: TGCAGCGCCACGCCTGAGGACAGCACCGGGGAGCTGTTTTTT
cdr3_aa: CSATPEDSTGELFF

j_call: TRBJ2-1
clone_size: once
v_call: TRBV5-1
d_call: TRBD1
cdr3_nt: TGCGCCAGCAGCTGGGGGCAGGGGGCTAGCTCCTACAATGAGCAGTTCTTC
cdr3_aa: CASSWGQGASSYNEQFF

j_call: TRBJ2-3
clone_size: -
v_call: TRBV2
d_call: -
cdr3_nt: TGTGCCAGCAGAGACGGAGGCACAGATACGCAGTATTTT
cdr3_aa: CASRDGGTDTQYF

j_call: TRBJ2-1
clone_size: -
v_call: TRBV9
d_call: -
cdr3_nt: TGTGCCAGCAGCGATTCTCGGGGGAGCAATGAGCAGTTCTTC
cdr3_aa: CASSDSRGSNEQFF

j_call: TRBJ2-1
clone_size: -
v_call: TRBV19
d_call: -
cdr3_nt: TGTGCCAGTAGTCAGTACAATGAGCAGTTCTTC
cdr3_aa: CASSQYNEQFF

j_call: TRBJ2-5
clone_size: -
v_call: TRBV7-9
d_call: -
cdr3_nt: TGTGCCAGCAGCCTTAGAACCGTCCGGGGAGGGGGCCAAGAGACCCAGTACTTC
cdr3_aa: CASSLRTVRGGGQETQYF

j_call: TRBJ1-4
clone_size: -
v_call: TRBV12-3/TRBV12-4
d_call: -
cdr3_nt: TGTGCCAGCGGGAGGGGGTTCGCCGAAAAACTGTTTTTT
cdr3_aa: CASGRGFAEKLFF

j_call: TRBJ2-7
clone_size: -
v_call: TRBV3-1/TRBV3-2
d_call: -
cdr3_nt: TGTGCCAGCAGCCAAGGTCGGGATTCCTACGAGCAGTACTTC
cdr3_aa: CASSQGRDSYEQYF

j_call: TRBJ2-7
clone_size: -
v_call: TRBV6-2/TRBV6-3
d_call: -
cdr3_nt: TGTGCCAGCAGCCGGGCAGTGGAACGGGAGCAGTACTTC
cdr3_aa: CASSRAVEREQYF

j_call: TRBJ2-7
clone_size: -
v_call: TRBV3-1/TRBV3-2
d_call: -
cdr3_nt: TGTGCCAGCAGCCATCCGACGACAGCTACTTACGAGCAGTACTTC
cdr3_aa: CASSHPTTATYEQYF

j_call: TRBJ1-1
clone_size: -
v_call: TRBV28
d_call: -
cdr3_nt: TGTGCCAGCAGTCCCATCCTCCGCCGGGTGAACACTGAAGCTTTCTTT
cdr3_aa: CASSPILRRVNTEAFF

j_call: TRBJ1-3
clone_size: once
v_call: TRBV19
d_call: TRBD1
cdr3_nt: TGTGCCAGTAAGATACAGGGGAACGGAAACACCATATATTTT
cdr3_aa: CASKIQGNGNTIYF

j_call: TRBJ1-1
clone_size: -
v_call: TRBV3-1/TRBV3-2
d_call: TRBD1
cdr3_nt: TGTGCCAGCAGCTTCCCGGGACAGGGGGACACTGAAGCTTTCTTT
cdr3_aa: CASSFPGQGDTEAFF

j_call: TRBJ2-2
clone_size: -
v_call: TRBV27
d_call: -
cdr3_nt: TGTGCCAGCAGTTTAGGGGGGTCAGGCACCGGGGAGCTGTTTTTT
cdr3_aa: CASSLGGSGTGELFF

j_call: TRBJ1-1
clone_size: -
v_call: TRBV29-1
d_call: -
cdr3_nt: TGCAGCGTTGAAGATTCAGTGAGGTTGGCTTTCTTT
cdr3_aa: CSVEDSVRLAFF

j_call: TRBJ2-5
clone_size: few
v_call: TRBV5-1
d_call: -
cdr3_nt: TGCGCCAGCAGCCCAGGACAGAATCAAGAGACCCAGTACTTC
cdr3_aa: CASSPGQNQETQYF

j_call: TRBJ1-2
clone_size: -
v_call: TRBV19
d_call: TRBD1
cdr3_nt: TGTGCCAGTAGTGTTTCCGGGACAGGGGGCTATGGCTACACCTTC
cdr3_aa: CASSVSGTGGYGYTF

j_call: TRBJ2-2
clone_size: -
v_call: TRBV11-2
d_call: TRBD2
cdr3_nt: TGTGCCAGCAGCTTAGTCGGACTAGCGGGGGGCCTTTCCGGGGAGCTGTTTTTT
cdr3_aa: CASSLVGLAGGLSGELFF

j_call: TRBJ2-1
clone_size: -
v_call: TRBV12-5
d_call: -
cdr3_nt: TGTGCTAGTGGCCTCTCCCATCCCTATAGCTCCTACAATGAGCAGTTCTTC
cdr3_aa: CASGLSHPYSSYNEQFF

j_call: TRBJ2-3
clone_size: -
v_call: TRBV7-2
d_call: -
cdr3_nt: TGTGCCAGCAGCTTAGTGGAGGCAGATACGCAGTATTTT
cdr3_aa: CASSLVEADTQYF

j_call: TRBJ2-1
clone_size: -
v_call: TRBV7-6
d_call: -
cdr3_nt: TGTGCCAGCAGCTTAGCGCTGGTAGCTGGCACGAGCTCCTACAATGAGCAGTTCTTC
cdr3_aa: CASSLALVAGTSSYNEQFF

j_call: TRBJ1-6
clone_size: -
v_call: TRBV6-1
d_call: -
cdr3_nt: TGTGCCAGCAGTGAAGCACGACAGGCCCATTCACCCCTCCACTTT
cdr3_aa: CASSEARQAHSPLHF

j_call: TRBJ1-1
clone_size: -
v_call: TRBV7-8
d_call: TRBD1
cdr3_nt: TGTGCCAGCAGCTCTGGACCGGACAGGAATTTGCGAGCTTTCTTT
cdr3_aa: CASSSGPDRNLRAFF

j_call: TRBJ1-2
clone_size: once
v_call: TRBV29-1
d_call: TRBD1
cdr3_nt: TGCAGCGTTGGAAAACCGGGACAGTGGGGTGGCTACACCTTC
cdr3_aa: CSVGKPGQWGGYTF

j_call: TRBJ1-6
clone_size: few
v_call: TRBV4-1
d_call: -
cdr3_nt: TGCGCCAGCAGCCAAGTACTCAGTCGGGATAGCTCCTATAATTCACCCCTCCACTTT
cdr3_aa: CASSQVLSRDSSYNSPLHF

j_call: TRBJ2-2
clone_size: -
v_call: TRBV11-3
d_call: TRBD1
cdr3_nt: TGTGCCAGCAGCTCCAATACCCCCGGGACAGGCAAGCTGTTTTTT
cdr3_aa: CASSSNTPGTGKLFF

j_call: TRBJ1-1
clone_size: once
v_call: TRBV5-1
d_call: TRBD1
cdr3_nt: TGCGCCAGCAGCGGAGGACAGGGAGGGCACACTGAAGCTTTCTTT
cdr3_aa: CASSGGQGGHTEAFF

j_call: TRBJ1-1
clone_size: -
v_call: TRBV7-2
d_call: TRBD1
cdr3_nt: TGTGCCAGCAGCTTAGAGGGGACAGTGAACACTGAAGCTTTCTTT
cdr3_aa: CASSLEGTVNTEAFF

j_call: TRBJ2-3
clone_size: -
v_call: TRBV6-5
d_call: -
cdr3_nt: TGTGCCAGCAGTACTCAGGGCACAGATACGCAGTATTTT
cdr3_aa: CASSTQGTDTQYF

j_call: TRBJ2-1
clone_size: -
v_call: TRBV19
d_call: TRBD2
cdr3_nt: TGTGCCAGTAGTATCAAATCCTTAGCGGGGGGAGGGAATGAGCAGTTCTTC
cdr3_aa: CASSIKSLAGGGNEQFF

j_call: TRBJ1-6
clone_size: many
v_call: TRBV5-8
d_call: -
cdr3_nt: TGTGCCAGCACCAACCCCGGGGGAGGGGCGTCACCCCTCCACTTT
cdr3_aa: CASTNPGGGASPLHF

j_call: TRBJ2-7
clone_size: few
v_call: TRBV6-1
d_call: -
cdr3_nt: TGTGCCAGCAGTGAAGAGGTCAGCGCCTACGAGCAGTACTTC
cdr3_aa: CASSEEVSAYEQYF

j_call: TRBJ1-1
clone_size: few
v_call: TRBV7-9
d_call: -
cdr3_nt: TGTGCCAGCAGCTTAACGGGAGACGGGAGCACTGAAGCTTTCTTT
cdr3_aa: CASSLTGDGSTEAFF

j_call: TRBJ1-5
clone_size: few
v_call: TRBV19
d_call: TRBD1
cdr3_nt: TGTGCCAGTAGTATGGGACAGTCAAATCAGCCCCAGCATTTT
cdr3_aa: CASSMGQSNQPQHF